This T cell receptor beta chain appears in the sequencing data of a study of siplizumab effects on memory and regulatory T cells. Study background: Run as pairs, the mixed lymphocyte reactions received siplizumab at approximately 1 ug/mL or no drug. The study, taken as a whole, reports: Alloreactive clones mapping to unstimulated subsets formed only a minor fraction. Suppressive activity of Tregs proliferating in siplizumab cultures remained unconfirmed.

Coculturing at 37°C lasted five to seven days for the mixed lymphocyte reaction cells. V was clipped by 3 bases and J by 0 bases; unmatched bases: 6. CDR3 length equals 16 residues. CDR1 is SGHTA and CDR2 is FQGNSA in the germline V gene. Around 100,000 TCR templates per sample were sequenced. Produced via immunoSEQ multiplex PCR; TCRdb's table is partial and in-frame only. The sample comprises over 15,000 clones, roughly 49% of which are singletons, and nearly 5% rests with the top ten. With regard to this clone: Its antigen remains unknown.

The V call is TRBV7-2, the J call TRBJ1-1, with TRBD1 matching 8 bases. Sequenced input: CFSE-low (dividing) CD4+ T cells sorted from an allogeneic mixed lymphocyte reaction. The TCR was taken from a human donor in good health; the cells came from an allogeneic mixed lymphocyte reaction. The CDR3 region is CASSLSRQGLNTEAFF. The DNA of the CDR3 is TGTGCCAGCAGCTTGTCGCGACAGGGGCTGAACACTGAAGCTTTCTTT.